This TCR beta chain is drawn from a study of a mutant IDH1 vaccine in newly diagnosed glioma. Findings of the study overall: Researchers report vaccine-induced immune responses in approximately 93% of patients.

Measured with immunoSEQ multiplex PCR; TCRdb has only the in-frame clones, and not every one. The sample contains around 60,000 clones, approximately 91% of which appear only once. The time point: week 11, during vaccination. A single vaccine dose contained 300 ug of mutant IDH1 20-mer peptide, and topical imiquimod was used with it. This clone has only a few counts. The target antigen is unknown. Specimen: PBMCs, collected from a glioma patient whose treatment included an IDH1 peptide vaccine. The receptor's source is a middle-aged man with glioma.

CDR3 sequence reads: CASSQDRGDNEKLFF. CDR3 bases: TGTGCCAGCAGCCAAGATAGAGGAGATAATGAAAAACTGTTTTTT. The chain is built from TRBV4-2 and TRBJ1-4; D gene uncertain. The germline gives CDR1 LGHNA, CDR2 YNFKEQ. Trimming shortened V by 0 bases and J by 4 bases, and 9 bases separated the two germline ends. The CDR3 is made up of 15 amino acids.